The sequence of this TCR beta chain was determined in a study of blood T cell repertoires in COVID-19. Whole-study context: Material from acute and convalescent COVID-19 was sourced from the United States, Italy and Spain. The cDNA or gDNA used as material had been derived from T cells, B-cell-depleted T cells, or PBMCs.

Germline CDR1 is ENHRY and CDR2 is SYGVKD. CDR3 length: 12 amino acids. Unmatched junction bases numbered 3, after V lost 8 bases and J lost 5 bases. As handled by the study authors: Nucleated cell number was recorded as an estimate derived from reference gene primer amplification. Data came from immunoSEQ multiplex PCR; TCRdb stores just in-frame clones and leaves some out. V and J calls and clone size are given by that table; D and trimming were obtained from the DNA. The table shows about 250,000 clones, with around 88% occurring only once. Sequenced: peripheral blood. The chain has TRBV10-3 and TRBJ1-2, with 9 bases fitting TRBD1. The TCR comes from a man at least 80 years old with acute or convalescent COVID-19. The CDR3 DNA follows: TGTGCCATCCACGGGACAGGGTATGGCTACACCTTC. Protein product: CAIHGTGYGYTF.